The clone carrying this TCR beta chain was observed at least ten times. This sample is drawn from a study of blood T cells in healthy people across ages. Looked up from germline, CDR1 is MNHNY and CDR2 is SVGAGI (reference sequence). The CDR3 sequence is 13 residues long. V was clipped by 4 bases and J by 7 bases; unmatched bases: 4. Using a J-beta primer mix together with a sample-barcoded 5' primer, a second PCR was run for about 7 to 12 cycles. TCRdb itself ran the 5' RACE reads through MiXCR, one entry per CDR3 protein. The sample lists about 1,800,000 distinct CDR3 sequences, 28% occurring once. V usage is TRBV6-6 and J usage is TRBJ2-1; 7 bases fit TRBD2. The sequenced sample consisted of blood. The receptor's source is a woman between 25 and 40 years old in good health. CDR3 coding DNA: TGTGCCAGCAGTTCCGCTAGCGGAAATGAGCAGTTCTTC. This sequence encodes CASSSASGNEQFF.